These 22 T cell receptor beta chains were sequenced from one sample in a study of shared clonotypes between healthy human individuals. This table comes from immunoSEQ multiplex PCR, and its TCRdb copy is limited to in-frame clones, with some not included. Of some 1.5 million clones in the sample, 95% to 99% were seen once. The specimen sequenced was naive CD4+ T cells sorted from blood. Subset noted: CD45RA+ positively selected. All receptors come from a man under 40 in good health.

The chain has TRBV19 and TRBJ2-5; 8 bases map to TRBD1. Germline lookup yields CDR1 LNHDA and CDR2 SQIVND (reference sequence). There are 15 residues in the CDR3. The trim removed 4 bases at V and 1 base at J, leaving 5 bases unmatched. CDR3 amino acids: CASSRTGFPQETQYF. The CDR3 bases are TGTGCCAGTAGTAGGACAGGGTTTCCCCAAGAGACCCAGTACTTC. Using reference TRBV19 and TRBJ2-5 for the parts outside the CDR3, the full variable domain is DGGITQSPKYLFRKEGQNVTLSCEQNLNHDAMYWYRQDPGQGLRLIYYSQIVNDFQKGDIAEGYSVSREKKESFPLTVTSAQKNPTAFYLCASSRTGFPQETQYFGPGTRLLVL.

The V and J genes are TRBV5-5 and TRBJ2-7, with D unresolved. The germline CDR1 and CDR2 sequences are SGHKS and YYEKEE (reference sequence). V shed 1 base and J shed 0 bases, with 11 bases lying between them. CDR3 length: 15 amino acids. The CDR3 here is CASSLPQKISYEQYF. As DNA, the CDR3 is TGTGCCAGCAGCTTGCCCCAAAAGATCTCCTACGAGCAGTACTTC.

The genes are TRBV9 and TRBJ2-5; D unclear. V shed 4 bases and J shed 5 bases, with 12 bases lying between them. Germline V gives CDR1 SGDLS, CDR2 YYNGEE. The CDR3 sequence is 13 residues long. The CDR3 loop reads CASSNRPLETQYF. CDR3 DNA: TGTGCCAGCAGCAACCGGCCCCTGGAGACCCAGTACTTC.

The V call is TRBV5-6, the J call TRBJ2-7; unclear D gene. This CDR3 is 14 amino acids long. V dropped 1 base and J dropped 2 bases, with 10 bases sitting between them. Germline values: CDR1 SGHDT, CDR2 YYEEEE. CDR3 DNA: TGTGCCAGCAGCTTGCGGACGCCTACCTACGAGCAGTACTTC. Encoded protein: CASSLRTPTYEQYF.

This clone was recorded only once. This chain uses TRBV9 with TRBJ2-3; D is undetermined. V was trimmed by 3 bases and J by 10 bases, leaving 15 bases between them. CDR1 and CDR2 (germline): SGDLS, YYNGEE. The CDR3 contains 13 residues. CDR3 DNA: TGTGCCAGCAGCGCTGAACCCCTCAACGCGCAGTATTTT. This gives the protein CASSAEPLNAQYF.

The V gene is TRBV27, the J gene TRBJ2-7; D remains ambiguous. The germline gives CDR1 MNHEY, CDR2 SMNVEV (reference sequence). The V gene lost 6 bases and the J gene lost 2 bases, with 14 bases spanning the gap. CDR3 length: 14 residues. In DNA form, the CDR3 reads TGTGCCAGCAGCCCCCTCCGAATACCCTACGAGCAGTACTTC. It yields the protein CASSPLRIPYEQYF.

This chain joins TRBV9 and TRBJ2-7; TRBD2 is a possible D gene (5 bases). The CDR3 spans 15 residues. The V end was cut by 7 bases, the J end by 0 bases, with 17 bases between. Per the germline V gene, CDR1 is SGDLS and CDR2 is YYNGEE. The CDR3 nucleotides read TGTGCCAGCGGAGAGGGTGGGGAGCGCTCCTACGAGCAGTACTTC. Its protein is CASGEGGERSYEQYF. The variable domain in full, completed from reference TRBV9 and TRBJ2-7, reads DSGVTQTPKHLITATGQRVTLRCSPRSGDLSVYWYQQSLDQGLQFLIQYYNGEERAKGNILERFSAQQFPDLHSELNLSSLELGDSALYFCASGEGGERSYEQYFGPGTRLTVT.

The chain joins TRBV28 to TRBJ2-7; D unresolved. Germline assignment: CDR1 MDHEN and CDR2 SYDVKM. V was shortened by 3 bases and J by 4 bases, with 13 bases between the two germline ends. The CDR3 consists of 14 residues. CDR3 region: CASSFGFLGYEQYF. In nucleotides, the CDR3 is TGTGCCAGCAGTTTTGGGTTCCTGGGGTACGAGCAGTACTTC. Supplemented by reference TRBV28 and TRBJ2-7, the full variable domain reads DVKVTQSSRYLVKRTGEKVFLECVQDMDHENMFWYRQDPGLGLRLIYFSYDVKMKEKGDIPEGYSVSREKKERFSLILESASTNQTSMYLCASSFGFLGYEQYFGPGTRLTVT.

This clone was observed a single time. The chain couples TRBV6-5 to TRBJ2-4; the match to TRBD1 covers 9 bases. Losses at the gene ends were 6 bases for V and 9 bases for J; bases not matched to a gene: 12. The CDR3 contains 15 residues. Germline CDR1 and CDR2: MNHEY and SVGAGI. For the CDR3, the DNA is TGTGCCAGCAGCCCAACAGGGGGCTCGTATGGCATTCAGTACTTC. As protein: CASSPTGGSYGIQYF.

The CDR3 sequence: CASSLLDGYEQYF. In DNA, the CDR3 is TGTGCCAGCAGTTTACTCGACGGTTACGAGCAGTACTTC. The chain carries TRBV27 and TRBJ2-7, with no clear D. There are 13 residues in the CDR3. Germline CDR1 reads MNHEY; CDR2 reads SMNVEV (reference sequence). Trimming took off 2 bases at V and 4 bases at J, with 9 bases between the two ends.

This chain links TRBV6-1 with TRBJ2-5; 10 nucleotides line up with TRBD2. After removal of 6 bases from V and 4 bases from J, the junction contained 8 bases not matched to a gene. CDR1 is MNHNS and CDR2 is SASEGT in the germline V gene. CDR3 length equals 15 residues. The CDR3 DNA sequence: TGTGCCAGCAGCCCTGGACTAGCGGACGGAGAGACCCAGTACTTC. It encodes CASSPGLADGETQYF.

This chain connects TRBV30 to TRBJ2-1; 9 bases fit TRBD2. The CDR3 has 18 amino acids. Losses at the gene ends were 1 base for V and 6 bases for J; bases not matched to a gene: 16. Germline values: CDR1 GTSNPN, CDR2 SVGIG (reference sequence). The CDR3 DNA is TGTGCCTGGAGTGGATCTGCGGGAGGGCCAGCTAATTCCAATGAGCAGTTCTTC. Its protein is CAWSGSAGGPANSNEQFF. Full variable domain (missing parts from reference TRBV30 and TRBJ2-1): SQTIHQWPATLVQPVGSPLSLECTVEGTSNPNLYWYRQAAGRGLQLLFYSVGIGQISSEVPQNLSASRPQDRQFILSSKKLLLSDSGFYLCAWSGSAGGPANSNEQFFGPGTRLTVL.

The V and J genes are TRBV18 and TRBJ2-5; D is unclear. This CDR3 contains 15 residues. V was cut by 1 base and J by 0 bases, with 9 bases left in between. Germline lookup yields CDR1 KGHSH and CDR2 LQKENI. The CDR3 reads CASSPRVYNQETQYF. The CDR3, as DNA: TGTGCCAGCTCACCACGGGTTTATAACCAAGAGACCCAGTACTTC.

The chain carries TRBV10-3 and TRBJ2-1; 7 nucleotides line up with TRBD1. This CDR3 is 14 amino acids long. Germline lookup yields CDR1 ENHRY and CDR2 SYGVKD. The V and J ends lost 4 bases and 1 base, in that order; junction bases with no gene match: 1. The CDR3 loop is CAISGTGSYNEQFF. CDR3 sequence (DNA): TGTGCCATCAGTGGGACAGGATCCTACAATGAGCAGTTCTTC.

This clone was seen just once. The chain recombines TRBV19 with TRBJ2-7; D is possibly TRBD2 (6 bases). The CDR3 covers 14 residues. V was pared by 8 bases and J by 5 bases, with 19 bases between. The germline gives CDR1 LNHDA, CDR2 SQIVND (reference sequence). The CDR3 nucleotides are TGTGCCAGTTCAATGGCTGGCTGGAGGGACGAGCAGTACTTC. Protein product: CASSMAGWRDEQYF.

The chain combines TRBV27 with TRBJ1-5; D is possibly TRBD1 (5 bases). Germline V lookup: CDR1 MNHEY, CDR2 SMNVEV (reference sequence). Trimming shortened V by 3 bases and J by 5 bases, and 8 bases separated the two germline ends. This CDR3 spans 13 amino acids. This CDR3 reads CASSFVGDQPQHF. CDR3 coding DNA: TGTGCCAGCAGTTTTGTGGGGGATCAGCCCCAGCATTTT.

This clone appeared a single time. V is TRBV6-1 and J is TRBJ2-1; TRBD2 agrees at 10 bases. CDR3 size: 15 residues. Germline V lookup: CDR1 MNHNS, CDR2 SASEGT. Trimming at V came to 4 bases and at J to 6 bases, leaving 6 bases not matched to a gene. CDR3 protein: CASSAGLAASNEQFF. In DNA form, the CDR3 reads TGTGCCAGCAGTGCCGGACTAGCGGCTAGCAATGAGCAGTTCTTC.

The chain uses TRBV7-9 and TRBJ1-4; 12 nucleotides agree with TRBD1. Trimming took 5 bases from V and 11 from J; bases not matched to a gene: 9. The CDR3 runs 15 residues. CDR1 and CDR2 from the germline V gene are SEHNR and FQNEAQ (reference sequence). DNA for the CDR3: TGTGCCAGCAGCCGCACCGGGACAGGGGGCCGGAAACTGTTTTTT. It yields the protein CASSRTGTGGRKLFF.

Details on this clone: This CDR3 is also generated by other DNA sequences in the sample. The chain employs TRBV19 and TRBJ2-1; 12 bases fit TRBD2. This CDR3 is built from 13 residues. V was pared by 7 bases and J by 6 bases, with 1 base of the junction left unmatched. Germline CDR1 is LNHDA and CDR2 is SQIVND (reference sequence). The chain's CDR3 is CASKLAGGNEQFF. CDR3 coding DNA: TGTGCCAGTAAACTAGCGGGAGGCAATGAGCAGTTCTTC.

This clone showed up just once. The chain uses TRBV28 and TRBJ2-3; no firm D call. The CDR3 runs to 14 residues. CDR1 MDHEN and CDR2 SYDVKM come from the germline V gene. The V end lost 5 bases, the J end lost 0 bases, and 9 bases lay between the germline ends. CDR3 sequence (DNA): TGTGCCAGCAGTCCGGTCCCTAGCACAGATACGCAGTATTTT. The encoded protein is CASSPVPSTDTQYF.

This clone was recorded once. The chain couples TRBV5-5 to TRBJ2-6, with TRBD1 as a possible D gene (5 bases). V was cut by 0 bases and J by 4 bases, with 17 bases left in between. The CDR3 has 18 amino acids. CDR1 SGHKS and CDR2 YYEKEE come from the germline V gene (reference sequence). The CDR3: CASSLVTGTALGANVLTF. The CDR3 coding sequence is TGTGCCAGCAGCTTGGTCACAGGTACCGCTTTAGGGGCCAACGTCCTGACTTTC.

V is TRBV21-1 and J is TRBJ1-2. TRBV21-1 is recorded as a pseudogene. The CDR3 extends over 15 amino acids. The CDR3 is CASSPGGGGFCGYTF. CDR3 in DNA: TGTGCCAGCAGCCCAGGGGGAGGGGGCTTCTGTGGCTACACCTTC.